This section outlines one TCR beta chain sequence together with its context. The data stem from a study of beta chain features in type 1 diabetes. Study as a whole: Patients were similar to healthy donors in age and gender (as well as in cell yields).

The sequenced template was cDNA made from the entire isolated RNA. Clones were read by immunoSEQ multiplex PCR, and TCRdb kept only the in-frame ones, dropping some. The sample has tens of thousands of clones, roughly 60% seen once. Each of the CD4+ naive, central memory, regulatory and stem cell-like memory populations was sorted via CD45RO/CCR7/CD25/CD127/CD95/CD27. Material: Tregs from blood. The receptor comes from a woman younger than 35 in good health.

As DNA, the CDR3 is TGTGCCAGCAGCTTAGACTCGAACACTGAAGCTTTCTTT. This gives the protein CASSLDSNTEAFF. V gene TRBV7-9 combines with J gene TRBJ1-1; D unclear. CDR1 and CDR2 from the germline V gene are SEHNR and FQNEAQ (reference sequence). The CDR3 contains 13 residues. The ends were cut back, 1 base at V and 1 base at J, with 4 bases in the middle.